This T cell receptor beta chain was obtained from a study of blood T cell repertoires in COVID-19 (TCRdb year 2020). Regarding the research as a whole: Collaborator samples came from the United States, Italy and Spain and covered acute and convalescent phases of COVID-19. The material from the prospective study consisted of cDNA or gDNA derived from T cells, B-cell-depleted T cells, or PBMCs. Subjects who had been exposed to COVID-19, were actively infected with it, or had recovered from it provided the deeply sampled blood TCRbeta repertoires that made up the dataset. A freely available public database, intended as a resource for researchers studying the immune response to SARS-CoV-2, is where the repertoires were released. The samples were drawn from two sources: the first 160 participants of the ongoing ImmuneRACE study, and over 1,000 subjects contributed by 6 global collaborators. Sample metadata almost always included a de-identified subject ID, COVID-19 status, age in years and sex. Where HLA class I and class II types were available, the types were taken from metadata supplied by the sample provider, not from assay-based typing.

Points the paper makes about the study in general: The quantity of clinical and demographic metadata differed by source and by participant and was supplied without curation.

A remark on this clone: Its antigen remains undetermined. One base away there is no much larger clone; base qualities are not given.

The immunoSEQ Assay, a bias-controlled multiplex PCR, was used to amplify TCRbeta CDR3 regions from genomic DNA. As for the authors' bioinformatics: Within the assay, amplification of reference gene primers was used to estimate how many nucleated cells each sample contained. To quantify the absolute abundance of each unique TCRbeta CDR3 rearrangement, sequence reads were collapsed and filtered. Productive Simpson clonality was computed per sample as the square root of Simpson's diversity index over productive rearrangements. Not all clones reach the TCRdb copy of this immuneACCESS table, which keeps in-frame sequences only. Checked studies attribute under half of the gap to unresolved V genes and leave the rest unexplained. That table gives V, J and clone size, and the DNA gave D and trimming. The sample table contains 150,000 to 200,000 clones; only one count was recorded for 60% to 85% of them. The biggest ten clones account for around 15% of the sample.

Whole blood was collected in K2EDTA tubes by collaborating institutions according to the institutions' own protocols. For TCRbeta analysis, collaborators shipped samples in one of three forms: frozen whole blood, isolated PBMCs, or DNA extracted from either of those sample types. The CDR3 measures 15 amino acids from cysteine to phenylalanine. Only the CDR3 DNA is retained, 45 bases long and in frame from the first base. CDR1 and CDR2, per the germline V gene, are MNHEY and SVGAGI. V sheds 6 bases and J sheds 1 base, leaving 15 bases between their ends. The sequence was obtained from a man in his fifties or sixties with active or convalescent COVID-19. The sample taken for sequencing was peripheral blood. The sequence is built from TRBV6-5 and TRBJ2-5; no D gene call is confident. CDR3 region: CASSRTTRPQETQYF. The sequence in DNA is TGTGCCAGCAGCCGAACTACCCGCCCCCAAGAGACCCAGTACTTC.